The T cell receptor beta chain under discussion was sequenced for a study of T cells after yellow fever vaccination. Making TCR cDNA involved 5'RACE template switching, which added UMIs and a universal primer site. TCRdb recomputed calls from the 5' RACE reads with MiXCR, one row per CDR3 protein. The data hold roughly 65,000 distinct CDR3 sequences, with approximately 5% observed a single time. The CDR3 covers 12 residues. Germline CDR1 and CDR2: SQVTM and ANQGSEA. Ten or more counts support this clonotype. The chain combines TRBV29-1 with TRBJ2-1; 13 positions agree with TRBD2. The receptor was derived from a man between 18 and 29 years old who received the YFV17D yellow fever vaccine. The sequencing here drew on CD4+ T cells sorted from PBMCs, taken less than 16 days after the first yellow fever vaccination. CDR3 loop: CTAETSGGEQFF. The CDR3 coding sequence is TGCACAGCGGAGACTAGCGGGGGGGAGCAGTTCTTC.